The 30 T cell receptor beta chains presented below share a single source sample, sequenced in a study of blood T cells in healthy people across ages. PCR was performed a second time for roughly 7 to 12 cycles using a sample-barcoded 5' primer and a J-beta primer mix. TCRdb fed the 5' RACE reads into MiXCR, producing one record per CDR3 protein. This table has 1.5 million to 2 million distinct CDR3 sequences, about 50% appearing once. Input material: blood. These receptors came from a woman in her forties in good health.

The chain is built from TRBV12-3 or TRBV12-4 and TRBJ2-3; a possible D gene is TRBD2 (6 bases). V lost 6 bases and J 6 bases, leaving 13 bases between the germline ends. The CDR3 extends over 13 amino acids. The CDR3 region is CASSTGSDDTQYF. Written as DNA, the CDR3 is TGTGCCAGCAGCACCGGGAGCGACGATACGCAGTATTTT.

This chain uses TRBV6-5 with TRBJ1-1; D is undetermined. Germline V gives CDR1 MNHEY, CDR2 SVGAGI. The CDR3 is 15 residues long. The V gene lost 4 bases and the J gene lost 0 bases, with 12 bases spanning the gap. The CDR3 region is CASSSWTGMNTEAFF. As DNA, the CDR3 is TGTGCCAGCAGTTCGTGGACGGGAATGAACACTGAAGCTTTCTTT.

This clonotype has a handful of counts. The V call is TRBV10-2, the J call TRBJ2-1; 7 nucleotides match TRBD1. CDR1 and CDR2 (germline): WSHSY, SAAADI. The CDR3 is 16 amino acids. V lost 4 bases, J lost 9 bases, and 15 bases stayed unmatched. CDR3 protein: CASSVGLVRGQGEQFF. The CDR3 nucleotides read TGCGCCAGCAGTGTTGGTTTGGTAAGGGGGCAGGGTGAGCAGTTCTTC.

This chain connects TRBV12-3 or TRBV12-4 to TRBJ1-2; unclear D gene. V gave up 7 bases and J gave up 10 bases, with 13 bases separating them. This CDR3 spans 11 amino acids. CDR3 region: CASNLGTYYTF. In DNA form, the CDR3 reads TGTGCCAGCAACTTGGGTACCTACTACACCTTC.

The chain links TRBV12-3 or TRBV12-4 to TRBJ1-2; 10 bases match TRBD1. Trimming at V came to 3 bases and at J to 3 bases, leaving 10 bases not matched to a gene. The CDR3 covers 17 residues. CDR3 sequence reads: CASSFTSGQGSYYGYTF. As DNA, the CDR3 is TGTGCCAGCAGTTTTACTTCGGGACAGGGGTCCTACTATGGCTACACCTTC.

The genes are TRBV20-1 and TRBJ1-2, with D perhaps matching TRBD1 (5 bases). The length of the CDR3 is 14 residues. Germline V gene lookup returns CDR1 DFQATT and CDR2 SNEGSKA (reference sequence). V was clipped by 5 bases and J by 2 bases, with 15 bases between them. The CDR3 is CSARQGSANYGYTF. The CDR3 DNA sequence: TGCAGTGCTCGGCAGGGTTCGGCGAACTATGGCTACACCTTC.

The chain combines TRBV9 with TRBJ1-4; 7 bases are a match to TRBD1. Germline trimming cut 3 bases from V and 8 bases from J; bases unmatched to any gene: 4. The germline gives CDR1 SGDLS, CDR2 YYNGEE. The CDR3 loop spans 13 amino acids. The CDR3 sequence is CASSDTGEEKLFF. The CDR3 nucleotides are TGTGCCAGCAGCGACACAGGGGAAGAAAAACTGTTTTTT.

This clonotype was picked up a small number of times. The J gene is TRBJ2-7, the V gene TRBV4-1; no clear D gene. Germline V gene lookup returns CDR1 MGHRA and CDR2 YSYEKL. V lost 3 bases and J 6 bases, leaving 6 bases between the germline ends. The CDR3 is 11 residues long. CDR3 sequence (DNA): TGCGCCAGCAGCCAGCACGGCGAGCAGTACTTC. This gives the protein CASSQHGEQYF.

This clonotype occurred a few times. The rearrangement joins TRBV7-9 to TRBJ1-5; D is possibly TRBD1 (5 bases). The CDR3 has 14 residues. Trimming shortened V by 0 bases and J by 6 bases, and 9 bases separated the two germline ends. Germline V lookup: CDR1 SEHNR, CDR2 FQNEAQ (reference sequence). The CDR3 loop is CASSLAGAGQPQHF. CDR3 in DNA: TGTGCCAGCAGCTTAGCAGGGGCAGGTCAGCCCCAGCATTTT. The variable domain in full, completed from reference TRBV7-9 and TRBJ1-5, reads DTGVSQNPRHKITKRGQNVTFRCDPISEHNRLYWYRQTLGQGPEFLTYFQNEAQLEKSRLLSDRFSAERPKGSFSTLEIQRTEQGDSAMYLCASSLAGAGQPQHFGDGTRLSIL.

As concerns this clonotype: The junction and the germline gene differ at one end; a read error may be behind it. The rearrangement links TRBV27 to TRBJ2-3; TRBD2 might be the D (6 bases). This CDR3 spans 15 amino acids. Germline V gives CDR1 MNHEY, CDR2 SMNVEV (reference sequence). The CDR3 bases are TGTGCCAGCAATTTTATACGAACTAGCACAGATACGCGGTATTTT. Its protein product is CASNFIRTSTDTRYF.

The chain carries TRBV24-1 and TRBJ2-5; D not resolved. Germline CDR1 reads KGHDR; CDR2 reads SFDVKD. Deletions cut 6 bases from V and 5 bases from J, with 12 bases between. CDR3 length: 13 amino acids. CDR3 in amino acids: CATSPTLGETQYF. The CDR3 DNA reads TGTGCCACCAGTCCAACTCTTGGGGAGACCCAGTACTTC.

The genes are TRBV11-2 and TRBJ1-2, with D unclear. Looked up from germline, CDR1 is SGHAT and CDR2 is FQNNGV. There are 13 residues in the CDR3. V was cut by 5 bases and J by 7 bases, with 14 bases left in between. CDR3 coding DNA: TGTGCCAGCAGCCCGGTAGCGATTAGTGGCTACACCTTC. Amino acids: CASSPVAISGYTF.

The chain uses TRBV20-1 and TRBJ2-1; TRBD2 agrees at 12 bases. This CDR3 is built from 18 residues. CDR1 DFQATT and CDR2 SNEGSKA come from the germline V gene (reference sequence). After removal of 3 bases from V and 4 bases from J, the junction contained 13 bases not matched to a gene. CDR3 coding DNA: TGCAGTGCTAGCCCCCCTCTAGCGGGGGGGTCCCTTTACAATGAGCAGTTCTTC. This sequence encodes CSASPPLAGGSLYNEQFF.

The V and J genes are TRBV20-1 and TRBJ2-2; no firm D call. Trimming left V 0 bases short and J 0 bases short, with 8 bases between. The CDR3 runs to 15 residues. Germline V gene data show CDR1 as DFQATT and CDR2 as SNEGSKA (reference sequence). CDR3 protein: CSAREGSANTGELFF. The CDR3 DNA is TGCAGTGCTAGAGAGGGGTCGGCGAACACCGGGGAGCTGTTTTTT.

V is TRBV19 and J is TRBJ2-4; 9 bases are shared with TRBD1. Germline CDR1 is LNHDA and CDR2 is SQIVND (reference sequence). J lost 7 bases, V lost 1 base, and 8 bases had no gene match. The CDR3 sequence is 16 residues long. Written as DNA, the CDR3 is TGTGCCAGTAGTATAGGGAGGACAGGGGTAAGGAACATTCAGTACTTC. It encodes CASSIGRTGVRNIQYF.

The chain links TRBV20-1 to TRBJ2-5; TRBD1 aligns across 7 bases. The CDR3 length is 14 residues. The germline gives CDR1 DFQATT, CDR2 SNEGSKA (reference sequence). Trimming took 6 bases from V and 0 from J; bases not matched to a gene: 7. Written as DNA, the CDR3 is TGCAGTGCGGGGGACAGACGACACCAAGAGACCCAGTACTTC. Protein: CSAGDRRHQETQYF.

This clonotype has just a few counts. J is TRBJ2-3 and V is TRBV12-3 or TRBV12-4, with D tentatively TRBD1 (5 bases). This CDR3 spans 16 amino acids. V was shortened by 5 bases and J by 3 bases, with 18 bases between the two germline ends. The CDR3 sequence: CASSRGLPLGTDTQYF. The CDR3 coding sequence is TGTGCCAGCAGTAGGGGCCTCCCCTTGGGGACAGATACGCAGTATTTT.

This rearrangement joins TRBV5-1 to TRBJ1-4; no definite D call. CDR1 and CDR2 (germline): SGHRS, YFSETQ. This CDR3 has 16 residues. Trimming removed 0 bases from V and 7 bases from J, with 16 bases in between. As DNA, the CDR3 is TGCGCCAGCAGCTTGGGAGAGAGAGGCGGAAGTGAAAAACTGTTTTTT. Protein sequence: CASSLGERGGSEKLFF. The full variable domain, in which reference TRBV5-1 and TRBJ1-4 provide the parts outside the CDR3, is KAGVTQTPRYLIKTRGQQVTLSCSPISGHRSVSWYQQTPGQGLQFLFEYFSETQRNKGNFPGRFSGRQFSNSRSEMNVSTLELGDSALYLCASSLGERGGSEKLFFGSGTQLSVL.

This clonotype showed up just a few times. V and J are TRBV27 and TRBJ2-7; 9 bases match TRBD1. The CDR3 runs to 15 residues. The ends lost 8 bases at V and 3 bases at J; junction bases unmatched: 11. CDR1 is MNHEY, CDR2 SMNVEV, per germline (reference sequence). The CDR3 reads CASYGQGNGGYEQYF. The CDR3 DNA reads TGTGCCAGCTATGGACAGGGGAACGGTGGCTACGAGCAGTACTTC.

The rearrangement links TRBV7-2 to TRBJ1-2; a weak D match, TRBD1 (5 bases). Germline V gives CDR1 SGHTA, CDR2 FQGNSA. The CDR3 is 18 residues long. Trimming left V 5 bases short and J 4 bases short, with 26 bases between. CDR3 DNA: TGTGCCAGCAGCGAGGGCGCCGGGGCGATAGGGCAACTCTATGGCTACACCTTC. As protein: CASSEGAGAIGQLYGYTF.

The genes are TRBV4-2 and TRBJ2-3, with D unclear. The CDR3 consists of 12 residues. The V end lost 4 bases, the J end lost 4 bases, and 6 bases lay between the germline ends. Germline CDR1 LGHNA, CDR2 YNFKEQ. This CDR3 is CASSPKADTQYF. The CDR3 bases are TGTGCCAGCAGCCCTAAGGCAGATACGCAGTATTTT.

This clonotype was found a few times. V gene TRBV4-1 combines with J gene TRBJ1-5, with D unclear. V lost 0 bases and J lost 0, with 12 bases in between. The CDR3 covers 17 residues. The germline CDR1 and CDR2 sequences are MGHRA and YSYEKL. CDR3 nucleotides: TGCGCCAGCAGCCAAGAGAACCTGAGGGATAGCAATCAGCCCCAGCATTTT. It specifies CASSQENLRDSNQPQHF.

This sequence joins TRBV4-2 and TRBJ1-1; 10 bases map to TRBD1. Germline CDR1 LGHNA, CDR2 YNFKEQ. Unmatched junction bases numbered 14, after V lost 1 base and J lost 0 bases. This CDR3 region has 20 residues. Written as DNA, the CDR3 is TGTGCCAGCAGCCAAGTCAGGCGGTCCGGGACAGGGGTCCTGAACACTGAAGCTTTCTTT. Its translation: CASSQVRRSGTGVLNTEAFF.

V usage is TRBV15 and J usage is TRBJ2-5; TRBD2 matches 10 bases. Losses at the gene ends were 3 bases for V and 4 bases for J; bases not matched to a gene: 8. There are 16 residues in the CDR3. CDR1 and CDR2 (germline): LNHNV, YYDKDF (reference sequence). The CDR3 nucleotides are TGTGCCACCAGCAGGGATAGCGGGGGGAGAGGAGAGACCCAGTACTTC. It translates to CATSRDSGGRGETQYF.

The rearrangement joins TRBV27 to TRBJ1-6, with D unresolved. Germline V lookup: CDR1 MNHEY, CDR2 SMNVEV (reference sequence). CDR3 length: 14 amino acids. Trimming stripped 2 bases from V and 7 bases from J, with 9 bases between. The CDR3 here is CASSLARLNSPLHF. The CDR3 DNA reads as TGTGCCAGCAGTTTAGCCAGGCTAAATTCACCCCTCCACTTT.

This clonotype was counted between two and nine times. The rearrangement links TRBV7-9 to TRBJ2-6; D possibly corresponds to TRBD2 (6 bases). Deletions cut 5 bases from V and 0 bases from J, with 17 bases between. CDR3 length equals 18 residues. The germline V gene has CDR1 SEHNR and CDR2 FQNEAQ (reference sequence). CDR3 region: CASSPPSGSASGANVLTF. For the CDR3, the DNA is TGTGCCAGCAGCCCTCCCAGCGGGTCCGCCTCTGGGGCCAACGTCCTGACTTTC.

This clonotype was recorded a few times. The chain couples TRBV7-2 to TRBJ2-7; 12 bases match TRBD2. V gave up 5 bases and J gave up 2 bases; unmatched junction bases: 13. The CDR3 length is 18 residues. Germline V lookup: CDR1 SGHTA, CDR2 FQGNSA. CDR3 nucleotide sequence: TGTGCCAGCAGCCGTCCTCTAGCGGGGGGGCCCTCAACCTACGAGCAGTACTTC. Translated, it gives CASSRPLAGGPSTYEQYF. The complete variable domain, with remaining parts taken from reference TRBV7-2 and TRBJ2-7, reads GAGVSQSPSNKVTEKGKDVELRCDPISGHTALYWYRQSLGQGLEFLIYFQGNSAPDKSGLPSDRFSAERTGGSVSTLTIQRTQQEDSAVYLCASSRPLAGGPSTYEQYFGPGTRLTVT.

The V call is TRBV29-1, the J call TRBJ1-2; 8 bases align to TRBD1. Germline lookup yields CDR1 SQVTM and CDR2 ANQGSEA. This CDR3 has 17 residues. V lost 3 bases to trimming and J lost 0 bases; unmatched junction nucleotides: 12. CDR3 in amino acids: CSVDEGGGDRTNYGYTF. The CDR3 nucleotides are TGCAGCGTTGATGAGGGCGGTGGGGACAGGACTAACTATGGCTACACCTTC.

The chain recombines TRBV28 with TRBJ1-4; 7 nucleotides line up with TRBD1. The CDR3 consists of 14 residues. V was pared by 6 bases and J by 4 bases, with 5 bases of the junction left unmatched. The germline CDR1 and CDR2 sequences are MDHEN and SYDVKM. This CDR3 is CASRETGFNEKLFF. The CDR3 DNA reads TGTGCCAGCAGGGAGACAGGGTTTAATGAAAAACTGTTTTTT.

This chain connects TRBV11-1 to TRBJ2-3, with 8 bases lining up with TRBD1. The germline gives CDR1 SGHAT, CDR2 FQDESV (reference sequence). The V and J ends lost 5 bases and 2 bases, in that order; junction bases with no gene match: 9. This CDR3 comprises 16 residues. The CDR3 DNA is TGTGCCAGCAGCCCTCTGACAGGGGTCGTCACAGATACGCAGTATTTT. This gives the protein CASSPLTGVVTDTQYF.